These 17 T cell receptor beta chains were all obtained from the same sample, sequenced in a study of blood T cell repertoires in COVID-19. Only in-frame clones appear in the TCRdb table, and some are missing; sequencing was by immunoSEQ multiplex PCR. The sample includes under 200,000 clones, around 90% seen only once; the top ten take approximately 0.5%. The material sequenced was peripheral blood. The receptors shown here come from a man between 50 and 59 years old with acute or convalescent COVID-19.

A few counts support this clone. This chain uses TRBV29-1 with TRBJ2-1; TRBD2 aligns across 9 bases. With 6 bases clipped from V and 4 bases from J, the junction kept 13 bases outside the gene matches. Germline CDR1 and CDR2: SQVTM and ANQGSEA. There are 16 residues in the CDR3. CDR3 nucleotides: TGCAGCGTCGCGATCCCGGGACTAGCAGTATACAATGAGCAGTTCTTC. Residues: CSVAIPGLAVYNEQFF.

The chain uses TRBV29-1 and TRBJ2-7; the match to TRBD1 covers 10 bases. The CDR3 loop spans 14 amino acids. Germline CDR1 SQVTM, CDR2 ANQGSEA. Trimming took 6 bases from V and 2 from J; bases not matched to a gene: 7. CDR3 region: CSVVIGTGAYEQYF. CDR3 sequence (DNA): TGCAGCGTCGTAATAGGGACAGGGGCCTACGAGCAGTACTTC.

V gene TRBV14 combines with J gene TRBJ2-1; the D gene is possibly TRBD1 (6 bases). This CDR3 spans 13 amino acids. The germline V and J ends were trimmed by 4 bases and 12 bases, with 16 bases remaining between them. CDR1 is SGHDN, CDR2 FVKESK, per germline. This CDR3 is CASSRQEFGLQFF. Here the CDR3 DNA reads TGTGCCAGCAGCCGACAGGAATTTGGCCTGCAGTTCTTC.

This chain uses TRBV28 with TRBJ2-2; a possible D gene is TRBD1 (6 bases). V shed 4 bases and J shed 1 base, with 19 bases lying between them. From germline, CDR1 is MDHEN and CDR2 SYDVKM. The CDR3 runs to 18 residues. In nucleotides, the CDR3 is TGTGCCAGCAGTTCTTATGATGCGAGGACAGTGAACACCGGGGAGCTGTTTTTT. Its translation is CASSSYDARTVNTGELFF.

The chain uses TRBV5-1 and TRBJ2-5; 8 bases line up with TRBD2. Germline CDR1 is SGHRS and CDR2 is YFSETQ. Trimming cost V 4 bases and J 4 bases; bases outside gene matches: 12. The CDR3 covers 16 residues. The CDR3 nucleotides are TGCGCCAGCAGCCTCCTTCCAGCGGGAGAAGGAGAGACCCAGTACTTC. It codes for CASSLLPAGEGETQYF.

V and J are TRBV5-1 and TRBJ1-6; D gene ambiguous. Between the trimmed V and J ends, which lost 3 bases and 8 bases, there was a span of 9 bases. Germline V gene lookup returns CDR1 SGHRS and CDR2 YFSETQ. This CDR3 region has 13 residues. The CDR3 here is CASSYGGDSPLHF. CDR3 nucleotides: TGCGCCAGCAGCTATGGAGGCGATTCACCCCTCCACTTT.

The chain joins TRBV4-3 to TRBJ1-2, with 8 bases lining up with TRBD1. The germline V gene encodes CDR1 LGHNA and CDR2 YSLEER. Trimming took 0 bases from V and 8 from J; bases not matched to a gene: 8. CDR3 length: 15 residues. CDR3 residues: CASSQDVQGALGYTF. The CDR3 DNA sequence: TGCGCCAGCAGCCAAGATGTCCAGGGGGCGTTGGGCTACACCTTC.

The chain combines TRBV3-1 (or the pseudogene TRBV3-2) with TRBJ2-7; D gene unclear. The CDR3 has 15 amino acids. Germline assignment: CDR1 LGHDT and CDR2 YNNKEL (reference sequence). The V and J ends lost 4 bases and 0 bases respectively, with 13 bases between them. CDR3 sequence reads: CASSPKINVSYEQYV. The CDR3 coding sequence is TGTGCCAGCAGCCCTAAGATAAATGTCTCCTACGAGCAGTACGTC.

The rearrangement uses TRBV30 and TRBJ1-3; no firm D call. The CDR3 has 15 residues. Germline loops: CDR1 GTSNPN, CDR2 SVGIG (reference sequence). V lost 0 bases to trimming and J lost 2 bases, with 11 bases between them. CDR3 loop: CAWSVSALPGNTIYF. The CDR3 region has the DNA TGTGCCTGGAGTGTTAGTGCCCTCCCTGGAAACACCATATATTTT.

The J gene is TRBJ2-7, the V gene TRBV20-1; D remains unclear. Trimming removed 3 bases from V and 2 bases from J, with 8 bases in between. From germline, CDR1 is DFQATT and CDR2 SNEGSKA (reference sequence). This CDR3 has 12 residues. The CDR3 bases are TGCAGTGCTAGTGGGCTTACCTACGAGCAGTACTTC. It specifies CSASGLTYEQYF.

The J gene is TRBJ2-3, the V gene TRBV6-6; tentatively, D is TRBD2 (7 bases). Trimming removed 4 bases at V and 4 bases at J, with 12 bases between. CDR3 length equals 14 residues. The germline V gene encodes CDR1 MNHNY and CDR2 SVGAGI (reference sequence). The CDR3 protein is CASSLPGGPDTQYF. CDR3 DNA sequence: TGTGCCAGCAGTTTACCCGGGGGGCCAGATACGCAGTATTTT.

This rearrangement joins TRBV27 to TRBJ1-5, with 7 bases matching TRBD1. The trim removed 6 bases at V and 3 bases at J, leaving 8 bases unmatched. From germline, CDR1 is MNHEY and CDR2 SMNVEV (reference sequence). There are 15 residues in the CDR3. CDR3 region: CASRRMGQHNQPQHF. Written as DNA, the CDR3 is TGTGCCAGCAGACGCATGGGACAGCACAATCAGCCCCAGCATTTT.

CDR3 amino acids: CASSKRDRSYDLYGYTF. The DNA for the CDR3 is TGTGCCAGTAGTAAACGGGACAGGTCATACGACTTGTATGGCTACACCTTC. The V and J genes are TRBV19 and TRBJ1-2; 8 bases line up with TRBD1. V trimming: 4 bases; J trimming: 5 bases; junction bases outside the gene matches: 15. The CDR3 totals 17 residues. The V gene's germline CDR1 is LNHDA and CDR2 SQIVND (reference sequence).

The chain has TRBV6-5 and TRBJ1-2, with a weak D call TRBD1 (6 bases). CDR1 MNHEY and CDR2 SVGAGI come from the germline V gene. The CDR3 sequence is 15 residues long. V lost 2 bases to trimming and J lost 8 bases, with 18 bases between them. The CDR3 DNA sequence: TGTGCCAGCAGTTACCAATCAACAGGGTTGGGAGGCTACACCTTC. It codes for CASSYQSTGLGGYTF.

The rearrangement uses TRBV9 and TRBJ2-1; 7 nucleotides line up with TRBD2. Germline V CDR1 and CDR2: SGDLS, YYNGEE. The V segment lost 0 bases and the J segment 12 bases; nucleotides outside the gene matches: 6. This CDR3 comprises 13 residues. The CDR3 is CASSVGGTGGQFF. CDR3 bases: TGTGCCAGCAGCGTAGGCGGGACGGGGGGGCAGTTCTTC. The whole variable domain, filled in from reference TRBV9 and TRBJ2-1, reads DSGVTQTPKHLITATGQRVTLRCSPRSGDLSVYWYQQSLDQGLQFLIQYYNGEERAKGNILERFSAQQFPDLHSELNLSSLELGDSALYFCASSVGGTGGQFFGPGTRLTVL.

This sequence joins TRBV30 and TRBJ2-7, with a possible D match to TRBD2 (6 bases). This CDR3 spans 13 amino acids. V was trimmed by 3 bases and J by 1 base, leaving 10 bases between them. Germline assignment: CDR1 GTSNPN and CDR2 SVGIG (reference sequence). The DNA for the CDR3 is TGTGCCTGGAGGGGGGACTGGTCCTACGAGCAGTACTTC. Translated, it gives CAWRGDWSYEQYF.

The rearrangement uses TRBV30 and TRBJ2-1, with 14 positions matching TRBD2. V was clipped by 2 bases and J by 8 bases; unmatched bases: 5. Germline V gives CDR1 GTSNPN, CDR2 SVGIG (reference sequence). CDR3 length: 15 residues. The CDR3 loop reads CAWSTTSGRAHEQFF. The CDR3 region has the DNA TGTGCCTGGAGTACGACTAGCGGGAGGGCCCATGAGCAGTTCTTC.